This T cell receptor beta chain is from a study of blood T cell repertoires in COVID-19. Study details: From T cells, B-cell-depleted T cells, or PBMCs came the material, which was cDNA or gDNA.

Details on this clone: Other DNA sequences in this sample translate to the same CDR3.

Under the authors' procedure: From reference gene primer amplification, estimates of nucleated cell counts were derived. TCRdb's copy holds only in-frame clones and misses some; the assay was immunoSEQ multiplex PCR. Clone size and the V and J calls come from that table; the DNA yielded D and trimming. The table lists under 200,000 clones, roughly four fifths of them singletons. This CDR3 contains 15 residues. Per germline, CDR1 LNHDA and CDR2 SQIVND (reference sequence). V shed 3 bases and J 1 base; nucleotides not matched to a gene: 3. The TCR comes from a woman aged 80 or over with acute or convalescent COVID-19. The chain couples TRBV19 to TRBJ2-7, with 10 bases fitting TRBD1. Sequences were obtained from peripheral blood. The CDR3, as DNA: TGTGCCAGTAGTATGGGGACAGGGGTATCCTACGAGCAGTACTTC. Translated, it gives CASSMGTGVSYEQYF.